The next 28 T cell receptor beta chains were all read from a single sample in a study of blood T cell repertoires in COVID-19. The table came from immunoSEQ multiplex PCR; TCRdb's copy has only in-frame clones and leaves some out. The sample records about 74,000 clones, roughly 90% being singletons. Sequencing input: peripheral blood. The receptor set was obtained from a human donor in a cohort sampled during active COVID-19.

CDR3 in amino acids: CASSQVRLNTEAFF. In nucleotides, the CDR3 is TGCGCCAGCAGCCAAGTGAGGCTGAACACTGAAGCTTTCTTT. This rearrangement joins TRBV4-3 to TRBJ1-1; D not certain. With 1 base removed from V and 0 bases from J, the gap between germline ends came to 6 bases. Germline CDR1 and CDR2: LGHNA and YSLEER. The CDR3 spans 14 residues.

The chain carries TRBV28 and TRBJ2-7, with 10 bases aligning to TRBD2. Germline loops: CDR1 MDHEN, CDR2 SYDVKM. V was clipped by 6 bases and J by 2 bases; unmatched bases: 4. The CDR3 has 14 amino acids. The CDR3 nucleotides read TGTGCCAGCAGAAGAAGCGGGAGGGCCTACGAGCAGTACTTC. It specifies CASRRSGRAYEQYF.

In its sample, this clone was seen once. V usage is TRBV4-1 and J usage is TRBJ2-5; 9 nucleotides align to TRBD2. The germline CDR1 and CDR2 sequences are MGHRA and YSYEKL. After removal of 4 bases from V and 6 bases from J, the junction contained 6 bases not matched to a gene. The CDR3 has 14 amino acids. In DNA form, the CDR3 reads TGCGCCAGCAGCCGAGAGACTAGCGGAAAGACCCAGTACTTC. Translated, it gives CASSRETSGKTQYF.

The CDR3 nucleotides are TGTGCCAGCAGTTTATCGTACCCTAGCGGCACAGATACGCAGTATTTT. This encodes CASSLSYPSGTDTQYF. The rearrangement links TRBV27 to TRBJ2-3, with D perhaps matching TRBD2 (6 bases). Germline assignment: CDR1 MNHEY and CDR2 SMNVEV (reference sequence). Trimming stripped 0 bases from V and 1 base from J, with 11 bases between. CDR3 length equals 16 residues.

The chain employs TRBV3-1 (or the pseudogene TRBV3-2) and TRBJ1-1; D is unresolved. CDR1 and CDR2 from the germline V gene are LGHDT and YNNKEL (reference sequence). The CDR3 consists of 16 residues. V was cut by 1 base and J by 1 base, with 13 bases left in between. The CDR3 bases are TGTGCCAGCAGCCAAGGCGGAGGTTGGGCGAACACTGAAGCTTTCTTT. This encodes CASSQGGGWANTEAFF.

The chain couples TRBV7-2 to TRBJ2-7, with 7 bases matching TRBD2. Trimming at V came to 2 bases and at J to 0 bases, leaving 4 bases not matched to a gene. The CDR3 is 15 amino acids. Germline values: CDR1 SGHTA, CDR2 FQGNSA. In nucleotides, the CDR3 is TGTGCCAGCAGCTTAATGGCGGGGGACTCCTACGAGCAGTACTTC. The encoded protein is CASSLMAGDSYEQYF.

This clone was seen only a few times. The chain joins TRBV6-5 to TRBJ2-1; 7 nucleotides agree with TRBD1. CDR1 is MNHEY, CDR2 SVGAGI, per germline. Trimming took 5 bases from V and 3 from J; bases not matched to a gene: 4. The CDR3 sequence is 14 residues long. CDR3 amino acids: CASSPWDSYNEQFF. The CDR3 region has the DNA TGTGCCAGCAGTCCGTGGGACAGCTACAATGAGCAGTTCTTC.

The genes are TRBV24-1 and TRBJ2-5; 9 bases are a match to TRBD1. This CDR3 spans 15 amino acids. The V gene end was trimmed by 3 bases and the J gene end by 5 bases; junction bases not matched to a gene: 6. CDR1 is KGHDR and CDR2 is SFDVKD in the germline V gene. The CDR3 nucleotides are TGTGCCACCAGTGATCAGGACAGGGGCCGGGAGACCCAGTACTTC. This codes for CATSDQDRGRETQYF.

The chain combines TRBV30 with TRBJ1-2, with D perhaps TRBD1 (5 bases). Germline V gives CDR1 GTSNPN, CDR2 SVGIG (reference sequence). V was cut by 1 base and J by 8 bases, with 14 bases left in between. This CDR3 is built from 13 residues. CDR3 nucleotide sequence: TGTGCCTGGAGTGGCTCCCTGGGGGGAGGCTACACCTTC. It yields the protein CAWSGSLGGGYTF.

The gene calls are TRBV27 and TRBJ2-1, with TRBD2 matching 14 bases. The V segment lost 5 bases and the J segment 10 bases; nucleotides outside the gene matches: 13. Germline V lookup: CDR1 MNHEY, CDR2 SMNVEV (reference sequence). The length of the CDR3 is 17 residues. CDR3 coding DNA: TGTGCCAGCAGTGGAAAGGCGGGACTAGCGGGAGTCCGGGAGCAGTTCTTC. Residues: CASSGKAGLAGVREQFF.

The rearrangement uses TRBV30 and TRBJ1-6, with D unclear. Trimming removed 3 bases at V and 9 bases at J, with 18 bases between. Per the germline V gene, CDR1 is GTSNPN and CDR2 is SVGIG (reference sequence). CDR3 size: 15 residues. CDR3 residues: CAWSSAATLTSPLHF. The CDR3 region has the DNA TGTGCCTGGAGCTCGGCAGCGACCTTAACTTCACCCCTCCACTTT.

The J gene is TRBJ2-5, the V gene TRBV7-9, with 11 bases identical to TRBD2. There are 16 residues in the CDR3. The germline V gene encodes CDR1 SEHNR and CDR2 FQNEAQ (reference sequence). V was pared by 5 bases and J by 5 bases, with 10 bases of the junction left unmatched. The DNA of the CDR3 is TGTGCCAGCAGCGCTCGACTACTAGCGGGAGTGGAGACCCAGTACTTC. Translated, it gives CASSARLLAGVETQYF.

The rearrangement joins TRBV5-1 to TRBJ2-2; the D gene is possibly TRBD2 (6 bases). Germline CDR1 SGHRS, CDR2 YFSETQ. V was pared by 0 bases and J by 4 bases, with 10 bases between. This CDR3 is built from 15 residues. The CDR3 DNA follows: TGCGCCAGCAGCTTGGCGCGGGATGTCACCGGGGAGCTGTTTTTT. It encodes CASSLARDVTGELFF.

V usage is TRBV9 and J usage is TRBJ2-7; tentative D call: TRBD1 (5 bases). The length of the CDR3 is 13 residues. Per germline, CDR1 SGDLS and CDR2 YYNGEE. V lost 0 bases, J lost 5 bases, and 9 bases lay in between. The CDR3 protein is CASSVGFRDEQYF. DNA of the CDR3: TGTGCCAGCAGCGTAGGTTTCAGGGACGAGCAGTACTTC.

The CDR3 loop is CASRLQGASYGYTF. CDR3 nucleotide sequence: TGTGCCAGCAGATTACAGGGGGCGAGCTATGGCTACACCTTC. The chain couples TRBV27 to TRBJ1-2; TRBD1 matches at 9 bases. The CDR3 runs 14 residues. V trimming: 6 bases; J trimming: 4 bases; junction bases outside the gene matches: 6. CDR1 is MNHEY and CDR2 is SMNVEV in the germline V gene (reference sequence).

J is TRBJ2-3 and V is TRBV28, with 7 bases aligning to TRBD1. V dropped 0 bases and J dropped 11; count of bases not matched to a gene: 5. Germline CDR1 and CDR2: MDHEN and SYDVKM. This CDR3 is 13 amino acids long. The CDR3 DNA reads as TGTGCCAGCAGTTTATGGCCGCAGGGGGAGCAGTATTTT. Translation: CASSLWPQGEQYF.

The chain has TRBV6-5 and TRBJ2-1; tentative D call: TRBD1 (5 bases). This CDR3 region has 11 residues. Germline V gives CDR1 MNHEY, CDR2 SVGAGI. V was clipped by 8 bases and J by 7 bases, with 9 bases between them. The CDR3 loop reads CASGNRNEQFF. The CDR3 nucleotides read TGTGCCAGCGGAAACAGGAATGAGCAGTTCTTC.

This chain uses TRBV9 with TRBJ2-5; TRBD1 agrees at 9 bases. Trimming at V came to 1 base and at J to 0 bases, leaving 1 base not matched to a gene. Per germline, CDR1 SGDLS and CDR2 YYNGEE. This CDR3 has 15 residues. In DNA, the CDR3 is TGTGCCAGCAGCGTATGGGACAGGGACCAAGAGACCCAGTACTTC. This codes for CASSVWDRDQETQYF.

In this sample, this clone turned up once. This rearrangement joins TRBV19 to TRBJ1-2; D unresolved. V was trimmed by 5 bases and J by 8 bases, leaving 12 bases between them. This CDR3 has 12 residues. Per the germline V gene, CDR1 is LNHDA and CDR2 is SQIVND (reference sequence). CDR3 in DNA: TGTGCCAGTAGTCCCTCCTCCGAGGGCTACACCTTC. Protein: CASSPSSEGYTF. Combining the CDR3 with reference TRBV19 and TRBJ1-2 gives the whole variable domain DGGITQSPKYLFRKEGQNVTLSCEQNLNHDAMYWYRQDPGQGLRLIYYSQIVNDFQKGDIAEGYSVSREKKESFPLTVTSAQKNPTAFYLCASSPSSEGYTFGSGTRLTVV.

The V gene is TRBV10-1, the J gene TRBJ2-3, with D maybe TRBD2 (5 bases). The CDR3 sequence is 15 residues long. Germline values: CDR1 WNHNN, CDR2 SYGVQD (reference sequence). Trimming removed 4 bases at V and 2 bases at J, with 13 bases between. The CDR3 DNA reads TGCGCCAGCAGTGTACCGGGAAAGCCCACAGATACGCAGTATTTT. Its protein product is CASSVPGKPTDTQYF.

This chain connects TRBV5-4 to TRBJ1-5; a weak D match, TRBD1 (5 bases). V dropped 0 bases and J dropped 4 bases, with 17 bases sitting between them. This CDR3 contains 17 residues. Germline V gene lookup returns CDR1 SGHNT and CDR2 YYREEE (reference sequence). The CDR3 is CASSLGGAGNRNQPQHF. The DNA for the CDR3 is TGTGCCAGCAGCTTGGGCGGCGCAGGGAATAGGAATCAGCCCCAGCATTTT.

The rearrangement uses TRBV28 and TRBJ2-7; the D gene is possibly TRBD1 (5 bases). Germline V gene sequence: CDR1 MDHEN, CDR2 SYDVKM. The CDR3 sequence is 13 residues long. With 5 bases removed from V and 5 bases from J, the gap between germline ends came to 13 bases. Written as DNA, the CDR3 is TGTGCCAGCAGTCAGGGAAGTCGCGACGAGCAGTACTTC. Its protein product is CASSQGSRDEQYF.

The chain recombines TRBV28 with TRBJ1-4, with 8 bases identical to TRBD1. With 6 bases clipped from V and 7 bases from J, the junction kept 4 bases outside the gene matches. The CDR3 sequence is 13 residues long. Germline-derived CDR1 and CDR2 are MDHEN and SYDVKM. The CDR3 loop is CASRDRASEKLFF. The CDR3 bases are TGTGCCAGCAGGGACAGGGCGAGTGAAAAACTGTTTTTT.

The CDR3 DNA reads TGCGCCAGCAGCCAAGAGAGGGCAACTCAAACGGAAAAACTGTTTTTT. This sequence encodes CASSQERATQTEKLFF. The chain uses TRBV4-3 and TRBJ1-4; D is unresolved. Germline V gives CDR1 LGHNA, CDR2 YSLEER. With 0 bases removed from V and 8 bases from J, the gap between germline ends came to 16 bases. This CDR3 contains 16 residues.

The chain links TRBV28 to TRBJ1-2, with 9 nucleotides matching TRBD1. Germline V gives CDR1 MDHEN, CDR2 SYDVKM. The CDR3 extends over 12 amino acids. V gave up 6 bases and J gave up 5 bases; unmatched junction bases: 1. CDR3 sequence (DNA): TGTGCCAGCAGAGGACAGGGGTATGGCTACACCTTC. Protein product: CASRGQGYGYTF.

The CDR3: CASSHPTGQQETQYF. The CDR3 region has the DNA TGTGCCAGCAGCCACCCGACAGGGCAACAAGAGACCCAGTACTTC. V and J are TRBV14 and TRBJ2-5; 7 bases are shared with TRBD1. In germline, CDR1 is SGHDN, CDR2 FVKESK. CDR3 size: 15 residues. With V trimmed by 3 bases and J by 2 bases, 6 bases remained unmatched.

The J gene is TRBJ2-3, the V gene TRBV29-1; D gene uncertain. Germline V lookup: CDR1 SQVTM, CDR2 ANQGSEA. The V end lost 1 base, the J end lost 3 bases, and 8 bases lay between the germline ends. The CDR3 is 13 amino acids. Written as DNA, the CDR3 is TGCAGCGTTGAAGGAGCTCGGACAGATACGCAGTATTTT. This sequence encodes CSVEGARTDTQYF.

The genes are TRBV6-1 and TRBJ2-7; the D gene is possibly TRBD1 (5 bases). Looked up from germline, CDR1 is MNHNS and CDR2 is SASEGT. Trimming removed 2 bases at V and 4 bases at J, with 9 bases between. CDR3 size: 13 residues. The CDR3 DNA reads TGTGCCAGCAGTGAAACAGGAGTTTACGAGCAGTACTTC. Protein product: CASSETGVYEQYF.